The entry below gives a single T cell receptor beta chain sequence along with its context. This entry belongs to a study of PD-L1 blockade in urothelial cancer. Turning to the study itself: Patients began atezolizumab, 1,200 mg intravenously every 3 weeks, in about 2014. Analyzed time points were 3 weeks (second dose) and 6 weeks after therapy began.

Noted time point: peripheral blood 6 weeks after treatment start. Measured with immunoSEQ multiplex PCR; TCRdb has only the in-frame clones, and not every one. In the table there are more than 95,000 clones, roughly 91% of which are singletons. The specimen was PBMCs, collected around atezolizumab (anti-PD-L1) treatment. This receptor was obtained from a man between 60 and 75 years old with urothelial cancer.

The CDR3 here is CASSQDGQFTEAFF. For the CDR3, the DNA is TGCGCCAGCAGCCAAGATGGACAATTCACTGAAGCTTTCTTT. The chain carries TRBV4-3 and TRBJ1-1; TRBD1 is a possible D gene (5 bases). The CDR3 contains 14 residues. Germline V gene lookup returns CDR1 LGHNA and CDR2 YSLEER. V dropped 0 bases and J dropped 4 bases, with 9 bases sitting between them.